The 2 T cell receptor beta chains listed next were all sequenced from one sample in a study of CD8 T cells in Susac syndrome. With random hexamers, reverse transcription was performed on roughly 0.5 to 1 ug of RNA. Via MiXCR, TCRdb re-called the immunoSEQ multiplex PCR reads, giving one row per CDR3 protein. The table shows tens of thousands of distinct CDR3 sequences, with approximately 93% occurring only once. Sequenced material: CD8+ T cells from PBMCs. All receptors derive from a human donor with multiple sclerosis.

The V gene is TRBV29-1, the J gene TRBJ2-5; 9 bases are shared with TRBD2. The CDR3 spans 14 residues. With V trimmed by 2 bases and J by 5 bases, 6 bases remained unmatched. Per the germline V gene, CDR1 is SQVTM and CDR2 is ANQGSEA. For the CDR3, the DNA is TGCAGCGTTGAACTAGGGACTAGCTATGAGACCCAGTACTTC. It yields the protein CSVELGTSYETQYF.

This chain connects TRBV30 to TRBJ1-1; 10 nucleotides align to TRBD1. CDR1 is GTSNPN, CDR2 SVGIG, per germline (reference sequence). V was clipped by 5 bases and J by 4 bases; unmatched bases: 7. The CDR3 runs 14 residues. In nucleotides, the CDR3 is TGTGCCTGGGATCCGGGACAGGGGTTCACTGAAGCTTTCTTT. Translation: CAWDPGQGFTEAFF.